The 32 T cell receptor beta chains below all came from one sample that was sequenced in a study of identical twins. One entry per CDR3 protein results from TCRdb running MiXCR on the 5' RACE reads. Of a few hundred thousand distinct CDR3 sequences in the sample, 14% were seen once. The data were also submitted as part of a second study, on yellow fever vaccine responses in identical twins.

Input material: CD4+ T cells sorted from blood. These receptors were obtained from a woman aged 18-29 years in good health.

This chain connects TRBV10-3 to TRBJ2-5; 9 bases map to TRBD2. CDR1 is ENHRY and CDR2 is SYGVKD in the germline V gene. The CDR3 extends over 14 amino acids. V lost 6 bases to trimming and J lost 3 bases; unmatched junction nucleotides: 5. The CDR3 loop reads CAIRETSGKETQYF. The CDR3 DNA follows: TGTGCCATCAGGGAGACTAGCGGTAAAGAGACCCAGTACTTC.

The V gene is TRBV5-1, the J gene TRBJ2-5; 7 bases line up with TRBD2. This CDR3 has 13 amino acids. CDR1 SGHRS and CDR2 YFSETQ come from the germline V gene. Unmatched junction bases numbered 7, after V lost 10 bases and J lost 1 base. CDR3 bases: TGCGCCGCTTCGCGGGGGATCCAAGAGACCCAGTACTTC. It is translated as CAASRGIQETQYF.

This clonotype has at least ten counts. The chain is built from TRBV5-1 and TRBJ2-3, with D uncertain. The CDR3 has 13 residues. The V end was cut by 4 bases, the J end by 0 bases, with 6 bases between. From germline, CDR1 is SGHRS and CDR2 YFSETQ. The CDR3 reads CASSGASTDTQYF. DNA of the CDR3: TGCGCCAGCAGCGGTGCCAGCACAGATACGCAGTATTTT.

This clonotype occurred a few times. This chain connects TRBV11-2 to TRBJ2-2, with D perhaps TRBD1 (6 bases). V was clipped by 1 base and J by 4 bases, with 13 bases between them. There are 16 residues in the CDR3. Germline loops: CDR1 SGHAT, CDR2 FQNNGV. The CDR3 sequence: CASSLGSQGFTGELFF. CDR3 DNA: TGTGCCAGCAGCTTAGGTTCCCAGGGGTTCACCGGGGAGCTGTTTTTT.

The V gene is TRBV5-1, the J gene TRBJ2-2; a weak D match, TRBD1 (6 bases). V lost 0 bases, J lost 5 bases, and 11 bases lay in between. CDR1 and CDR2 (germline): SGHRS, YFSETQ. CDR3 length: 15 residues. DNA for the CDR3: TGCGCCAGCAGCTTGGACGCAGGGGAAACCGGGGAGCTGTTTTTT. It translates to CASSLDAGETGELFF.

The rearrangement joins TRBV20-1 to TRBJ2-2; D gene ambiguous. The CDR3 has 12 amino acids. Trimming pared 3 bases from V and 6 bases from J, leaving 8 bases between. In germline, CDR1 is DFQATT, CDR2 SNEGSKA (reference sequence). CDR3 in amino acids: CSASWGSGELFF. In nucleotides, the CDR3 is TGCAGTGCTAGTTGGGGTTCCGGGGAGCTGTTTTTT.

This clonotype was counted only a few times. The chain joins TRBV6-1 to TRBJ2-1; D is possibly TRBD1 (5 bases). Trimming pared 1 base from V and 9 bases from J, leaving 10 bases between. The CDR3 sequence is 13 residues long. Germline V gene sequence: CDR1 MNHNS, CDR2 SASEGT. For the CDR3, the DNA is TGTGCCAGCAGTGAAGAAGCCAGGGTTGAGCAGTTCTTC. Amino acids: CASSEEARVEQFF.

The rearrangement links TRBV21-1 to TRBJ2-3; the DNA was not compared with TRBD1, the D call given in the table. TRBV21-1 is tagged as a pseudogene. The CDR3 has 13 residues. CDR3 sequence reads: CASIPGGTDTQYF. CDR3 nucleotide sequence: TGTGCCAGCATCCCGGGCGGGACAGATACGCAGTATTTT.

This clonotype was seen only once. The chain has TRBV30 and TRBJ2-1, with 7 bases identical to TRBD2. Germline V lookup: CDR1 GTSNPN, CDR2 SVGIG (reference sequence). The CDR3 has 13 residues. V was clipped by 4 bases and J by 3 bases; unmatched bases: 3. The CDR3: CAWTGGYYNEQFF. In DNA form, the CDR3 reads TGTGCCTGGACCGGGGGGTACTACAATGAGCAGTTCTTC.

This clonotype was counted between two and nine times. V and J are TRBV2 and TRBJ2-3; possibly TRBD2 for D (5 bases). This CDR3 has 16 residues. V was trimmed by 2 bases and J by 0 bases, leaving 12 bases between them. Germline CDR1 is SNHLY and CDR2 is FYNNEI. The CDR3 region has the DNA TGTGCCAGCAGTGAAACGGGAAGACCTAGCACAGATACGCAGTATTTT. Protein: CASSETGRPSTDTQYF.

This clonotype appeared a few times. The chain has TRBV6-2 or TRBV6-3 and TRBJ2-2; D call uncertain. CDR1 and CDR2 from the germline V gene are MNHEY and SVGEGT. The CDR3 sequence is 13 residues long. V gave up 5 bases and J gave up 9 bases, with 13 bases separating them. CDR3 DNA: TGTGCCAGCAGTCGTACAGATACCAGGGAGCTGTTTTTT. This codes for CASSRTDTRELFF.

The chain links TRBV11-2 to TRBJ2-7; D may be TRBD2 (6 bases). Germline values: CDR1 SGHAT, CDR2 FQNNGV. Deletions cut 3 bases from V and 3 bases from J, with 18 bases between. The CDR3 totals 16 residues. CDR3 DNA: TGTGCCAGCAGCTTTCCCTCCGGCGAGGGAGGCTACGAGCAGTACTTC. This encodes CASSFPSGEGGYEQYF.

This clonotype was seen more than once but under ten times. The genes are TRBV7-8 and TRBJ1-1; 7 nucleotides align to TRBD1. Per germline, CDR1 SGHVS and CDR2 FQNEAQ. With 3 bases clipped from V and 11 bases from J, the junction kept 9 bases outside the gene matches. The CDR3 runs to 13 residues. CDR3 protein: CASSFDRDTLAFF. For the CDR3, the DNA is TGTGCCAGCAGCTTTGACAGGGATACGTTGGCTTTCTTT.

This clonotype was seen only once. The CDR3 here is CASSPVTGAGVLTF. CDR3 bases: TGTGCCAGCAGCCCTGTGACAGGCGCCGGCGTCCTGACTTTC. The genes are TRBV9 and TRBJ2-6; tentative D call: TRBD1 (6 bases). CDR3 size: 14 residues. Germline V CDR1 and CDR2: SGDLS, YYNGEE. Trimming left V 4 bases short and J 12 bases short, with 17 bases between.

The sample holds a few counts of this clonotype. This chain connects TRBV5-6 to TRBJ2-7; 7 positions match TRBD2. The ends lost 3 bases at V and 1 base at J; junction bases unmatched: 13. Germline V gene lookup returns CDR1 SGHDT and CDR2 YYEEEE. The CDR3 has 17 residues. The CDR3 DNA reads as TGTGCCAGCAGCTCGGATGGGGCAAGGGGACTATCCTACGAGCAGTACTTC. Translated: CASSSDGARGLSYEQYF.

This clonotype was observed at least ten times. The chain couples TRBV20-1 to TRBJ2-3; D remains ambiguous. The V end was cut by 5 bases, the J end by 2 bases, with 8 bases between. CDR1 is DFQATT, CDR2 SNEGSKA, per germline (reference sequence). The CDR3 totals 12 residues. The CDR3 loop reads CSALSPTDTQYF. CDR3 nucleotides: TGCAGTGCTCTAAGTCCCACAGATACGCAGTATTTT.

Regarding this clonotype: Germline and junction disagree at one end, which may indicate a read error. The genes are TRBV7-7 and TRBJ2-1, with 7 bases lining up with TRBD2. Germline values: CDR1 SSHAT, CDR2 FNYEAQ (reference sequence). This CDR3 is built from 16 residues. The CDR3 bases are TGTGCTAGCAGCAATAGCGTGCTAGCGGCCTACAATGAGCAGTTCTTC. This codes for CASSNSVLAAYNEQFF.

This clonotype has just a few counts. The chain combines TRBV10-1 with TRBJ1-6; 9 nucleotides line up with TRBD1. The germline CDR1 and CDR2 sequences are WNHNN and SYGVQD (reference sequence). CDR3 length: 14 residues. Germline trimming cut 4 bases from V and 10 bases from J; bases unmatched to any gene: 5. The CDR3 DNA follows: TGCGCCAGCAGTGCAACAGGGGGCGAATCACCCCTCCACTTT. Translation: CASSATGGESPLHF.

This clonotype was detected many times. The chain uses TRBV5-1 and TRBJ2-7, with D perhaps matching TRBD1 or TRBD2 (6 bases each). This CDR3 has 16 residues. Trimming removed 0 bases from V and 0 bases from J, with 13 bases in between. From germline, CDR1 is SGHRS and CDR2 YFSETQ. DNA for the CDR3: TGCGCCAGCAGCTTGGGGTCGGGGGCCAGCTCCTACGAGCAGTACTTC. Protein product: CASSLGSGASSYEQYF.

The rearrangement uses TRBV20-1 and TRBJ2-4, with a possible D match to TRBD1 (6 bases). The germline gives CDR1 DFQATT, CDR2 SNEGSKA (reference sequence). Trimming pared 4 bases from V and 6 bases from J, leaving 10 bases between. This CDR3 spans 12 amino acids. The CDR3 region is CSANRVLNIQYF. The CDR3 bases are TGCAGTGCTAACAGGGTCCTAAACATTCAGTACTTC.

This clonotype was counted only a few times. This chain connects TRBV29-1 to TRBJ2-7, with 14 bases lining up with TRBD2. V lost 3 bases and J lost 2; bases outside the gene matches: 3. This CDR3 is 15 amino acids long. From germline, CDR1 is SQVTM and CDR2 ANQGSEA. CDR3 DNA sequence: TGCAGCGTTGACGGACTAGCGGGAGGACCCTACGAGCAGTACTTC. Amino acids: CSVDGLAGGPYEQYF.

This sequence joins TRBV5-1 and TRBJ2-3; tentative D call: TRBD1 (6 bases). Trimming took 5 bases from V and 0 from J, leaving 13 bases between them. Germline CDR1 reads SGHRS; CDR2 reads YFSETQ. The CDR3 is 15 amino acids. CDR3 sequence reads: CASRDRSGSTDTQYF. CDR3 in DNA: TGCGCCAGCAGGGACAGATCAGGGAGCACAGATACGCAGTATTTT.

V and J are TRBV6-2 or TRBV6-3 and TRBJ2-1; TRBD2 aligns across 11 bases. There are 15 residues in the CDR3. Germline CDR1 is MNHEY and CDR2 is SVGEGT. V trimming: 7 bases; J trimming: 3 bases; junction bases outside the gene matches: 5. The CDR3 is CASTLLAGGYNEQFF. As DNA, the CDR3 is TGTGCCAGCACTCTTCTAGCGGGAGGCTACAATGAGCAGTTCTTC.

Concerning this clonotype: One junction end does not reproduce the germline sequence, and a read error may be involved. The chain links TRBV30 to TRBJ2-4; TRBD1 is a possible D gene (6 bases). In germline, CDR1 is GTSNPN, CDR2 SVGIG (reference sequence). The CDR3 has 10 residues. Here the CDR3 DNA reads TGTGCCTGGAGCCGGGACATTCCTCTATTC. Its protein is CAWSRDIPLF.

This clonotype was observed many times. The chain uses TRBV6-1 and TRBJ2-3, with 8 bases fitting TRBD2. The CDR3 totals 16 residues. CDR1 is MNHNS, CDR2 SASEGT, per germline. Unmatched junction bases numbered 8, after V lost 1 base and J lost 5 bases. The CDR3 nucleotides read TGTGCCAGCAGTGAAGTCTGGGCGGGAGGAAAAGATACGCAGTATTTT. The encoded protein is CASSEVWAGGKDTQYF.

The sample holds a few counts of this clonotype. V is TRBV2 and J is TRBJ2-3; D not certain. This CDR3 has 15 residues. The germline V and J ends were trimmed by 2 bases and 4 bases, with 13 bases remaining between them. Germline V gene data show CDR1 as SNHLY and CDR2 as FYNNEI. The DNA for the CDR3 is TGTGCCAGCAGTGAAAGCCGGAAGGGCTCAGATACGCAGTATTTT. It yields the protein CASSESRKGSDTQYF.

This clonotype has ten or more counts. This chain joins TRBV12-3 or TRBV12-4 and TRBJ2-5; 8 bases fit TRBD1. The length of the CDR3 is 16 residues. The V segment lost 5 bases and the J segment 2 bases; nucleotides outside the gene matches: 10. The CDR3 DNA is TGTGCCAGCAGTATTAGAATGGACAGGGTTCAAGAGACCCAGTACTTC. Protein sequence: CASSIRMDRVQETQYF.

The rearrangement links TRBV24-1 to TRBJ2-1; 7 nucleotides line up with TRBD1. V gave up 4 bases and J gave up 3 bases; unmatched junction bases: 8. CDR1 is KGHDR, CDR2 SFDVKD, per germline. The CDR3 is made up of 16 amino acids. For the CDR3, the DNA is TGTGCCACCAGTGACCTGACAGGGAACTACTACAATGAGCAGTTCTTC. The encoded protein is CATSDLTGNYYNEQFF.

There are many counts of this clonotype. This sequence joins TRBV28 and TRBJ1-2, with D unclear. The germline gives CDR1 MDHEN, CDR2 SYDVKM. The CDR3 runs 15 residues. V was shortened by 3 bases and J by 4 bases, with 15 bases between the two germline ends. The CDR3 protein is CASSFALVIPYGYTF. Here the CDR3 DNA reads TGTGCCAGCAGTTTCGCCCTGGTAATACCCTATGGCTACACCTTC.

This clonotype was seen more than once but under ten times. The rearrangement uses TRBV2 and TRBJ2-3; no clear D. The ends were cut back, 1 base at V and 6 bases at J, with 11 bases in the middle. The germline CDR1 and CDR2 sequences are SNHLY and FYNNEI. The CDR3 covers 14 residues. The CDR3 nucleotides read TGTGCCAGCAGTGAAGGCAGGCTTACGGATACGCAGTATTTT. Its protein is CASSEGRLTDTQYF.

The chain is built from TRBV20-1 and TRBJ2-5; possibly TRBD2 for D (5 bases). Trimming took off 7 bases at V and 2 bases at J, with 11 bases between the two ends. The germline gives CDR1 DFQATT, CDR2 SNEGSKA (reference sequence). The CDR3 totals 12 residues. The CDR3 region is CSERSRQETQYF. The CDR3, as DNA: TGCAGTGAGCGGAGCCGACAAGAGACCCAGTACTTC.

This clonotype has at least ten counts. V and J are TRBV12-3 or TRBV12-4 and TRBJ2-7; 10 bases are a match to TRBD2. The CDR3 has 15 residues. With V trimmed by 5 bases and J by 2 bases, 6 bases remained unmatched. The CDR3 is CASSTRTSGAYEQYF. The CDR3 bases are TGTGCCAGCAGTACCCGGACTAGCGGTGCCTACGAGCAGTACTTC.